This T cell receptor (beta chain) is from a study of cytomegalovirus exposure and HLA in healthy donors. Per germline, CDR1 SEHNR and CDR2 FQNEAQ (reference sequence). Trimming at V came to 2 bases and at J to 1 base, leaving 9 bases not matched to a gene. This CDR3 is 18 amino acids long. Use of 60 Vbeta and 13 Jbeta primers characterized the PCR. Assay: immunoSEQ multiplex PCR; the TCRdb copy retains only in-frame clones and omits some. The table for this sample gives about 200,000 clones. What was sequenced was PBMCs. The clonotype originates from a young man in good health and CMV-seronegative. This chain uses TRBV7-9 with TRBJ2-2; TRBD1 matches at 8 bases. The CDR3 loop is CASSLPPAGTGNTGELFF. For the CDR3, the DNA is TGTGCCAGCAGCTTACCACCGGCTGGGACAGGGAACACCGGGGAGCTGTTTTTT.